The entry below gives a single T cell receptor (beta chain) sequence along with its context. This entry comes from a study of type 1 and type 2 diabetes patients. The CDR3 contains 15 residues. Germline lookup yields CDR1 SGDLS and CDR2 YYNGEE. Germline trimming cut 2 bases from V and 0 bases from J; bases unmatched to any gene: 1. Genomic DNA was the PCR template. The TCR beta CDR3 region was amplified using 30 forward and 13 reverse primers. MiXCR, applied by TCRdb to the multiplex PCR reads, yields one record per CDR3 protein. The sample lists fewer than 350,000 distinct CDR3 sequences; more than 40% were seen once.

Sequenced sample: peripheral blood mononuclear cells (PBMCs). The chain is built from TRBV9 and TRBJ2-3, with 9 bases lining up with TRBD2. This receptor was obtained from a man aged 18 to 35 with type 2 diabetes. The CDR3 DNA reads as TGTGCCAGCAGCGTTACTAGCGGGAGCACAGATACGCAGTATTTT. Protein: CASSVTSGSTDTQYF.